This T cell receptor beta chain was found in a study of T cells after yellow fever vaccination. Study information: Low-cell-number fractions underwent preparation using SMART-Seq v4 Ultra Low Input. Regarding the study as a whole: Sorted repertoires could include abundant contaminating clonotypes from bulk cells. Most primary-vaccination clones recurred post-booster (around 97% CD4, roughly 90% CD8).

This clonotype was seen a handful of times. The antigen is unknown. TCR cDNA was made by 5'RACE template switching, adding a universal primer site and UMIs. TCRdb redid the calling of the 5' RACE reads with MiXCR, one entry per CDR3 protein. This sample has about 120,000 distinct CDR3 sequences; under 9% occur once, and the top ten carry 30% to 50%. V shed 0 bases and J shed 2 bases, with 14 bases lying between them. The CDR3 loop spans 17 amino acids. Per the germline V gene, CDR1 is LGHNA and CDR2 is YNFKEQ. The chain employs TRBV4-2 and TRBJ1-5; D is possibly TRBD1 (5 bases). The material was CD8+ T cells sorted from PBMCs, obtained on the day of the yellow fever booster vaccination. The clonotype originates from a man between 18 and 35 years old who received the YFV17D yellow fever vaccine. CDR3 region: CASSQDLEGMGNQPQHF. Here the CDR3 DNA reads TGTGCCAGCAGCCAAGATTTGGAGGGGATGGGCAATCAGCCCCAGCATTTT.